This TCR beta chain was retrieved from a study of shared clonotypes between healthy human individuals (TCRdb year 2020). A note on the overall study: Three men and two women, aged 18 to 49 years, made up the cohort. To estimate repertoire size and how much clonotypes are shared between individuals, the study performed deep sequencing of blood TCR repertoires from a handful of healthy adults. Different laboratories and diverse techniques were used to prepare libraries and sequence TCR repertoires, to increase sequencing depth and limit assay-specific biases. Between about 0.94 and 8.9 billion PBMCs per donor were obtained by leukapheresis.

Using the deep immunoSEQ assay, multiplex PCR amplified TCR CDR3 regions from genomic DNA. Extracted genomic DNA from each cell subset was spread evenly across all wells of several immunoSEQ 96-well plates, with each plate serving as a replicate. For unsorted PBMC, each replicate PCR was loaded with about 280 ng genomic DNA, equivalent to roughly 33,000 T cell genomes. Unsorted PBMC genomic DNA was sequenced across ten immunoSEQ deep assay plates. Purified libraries were measured with a Qubit 3.0 fluorometer, size-checked on a Bioanalyzer 2100, and measured again with the KAPA Library Quantification kit. Every immunoSEQ 96-well plate was sequenced on a separate single-read 150-cycle Illumina NextSeq 550 flow cell. Per the authors' processing: Because only junctional sequences without quality scores were contained in the immunoSEQ output, filtering matching that applied to full-length reads could not be performed. Sequences were annotated with PyIR, a Python wrapper for IgBLAST v1.9, using IMGT germline references to assign V/J genes and CDR3. Reads were removed for weak V/J assignments (E-value above 1e-6), missing CDR3, stop codons, out-of-frame junctions, or ambiguous translated residues. V3J clonotypes were defined by identical inferred V gene, J gene, and CDR3 amino acid sequence. Percentage overlap between repertoires was calculated by dividing the number of shared unique clonotypes by the size of the smaller repertoire. Richness of each repertoire was evaluated using RTK rarefaction, the Chao1 estimator, and Recon v2.1 estimates of unobserved clonotypes. This immuneACCESS table, as held by TCRdb, lists in-frame sequences with V and J called but not all clones. Of the missing ones, under half trace to an unresolved V gene in checked studies; the others have no known cause. V, J and clone size are taken as reported in that table, and D and trimming were inferred from the DNA itself. The sample has about 560,000 clones on record, around 77% of them singletons. In total, the top ten clones hold about 12% of the sample.

Remarks on this clone: No antigen is known for it. Base qualities are missing; no much larger clone stands one base away.

The CDR1 and CDR2 encoded by the germline V gene (reference sequence) are SSHAT and FNYEAQ. The CDR3 spans 16 residues, from the cysteine through the phenylalanine. Left in the record is the CDR3 DNA by itself, 48 bases read in frame from the first base. V is cut by 5 bases and J by 6 bases, and the space between the germline ends is 23 bases. Broad study findings and their caveats: Because the study included only a small number of donors, the genetic and exposure-history diversity represented was limited. Sampling was limited to blood, and TCR repertoires in tissue likely differ from TCR repertoires in blood. Pairwise subsampling led to the expectation that sequencing depth would affect the degree of clonotype sharing among donors.

Donors were healthy HIV-negative adults with no recently reported acute infections or vaccinations. Only Caucasian adults living in Nashville, Tennessee, USA were represented among the donors. For unsorted samples, some 87 million PBMCs were counted, and genomic DNA was extracted using the QIAamp DNA Blood Mini kit. Blood was collected by leukapheresis, and PBMCs were isolated by Ficoll-Histopaque density gradient centrifugation and then cryopreserved in liquid nitrogen vapor phase. Recombination joined TRBV7-7 with TRBJ2-7; tentative D gene TRBD1, with 5 bases matching. Sequenced material: PBMCs. This receptor was identified in a woman aged 40 to 50 in good health. Some clones in this sample may be carry-over from other donors' samples. The CDR3 protein: CASSGPTGFRPSEQYF. The DNA sequence is TGTGCCAGCAGCGGCCCCACAGGCTTCCGACCCTCCGAGCAGTACTTC.